This TCR beta chain was identified in a study of control samples from healthy donors and cancer patients. The data were produced by immunoSEQ multiplex PCR, yet TCRdb's version contains in-frame clones alone and is incomplete. The data show about 92,000 clones, 82% seen once. V was pared by 3 bases and J by 2 bases, with 10 bases between. Germline assignment: CDR1 SNHLY and CDR2 FYNNEI. The length of the CDR3 is 14 residues. This sequence joins TRBV2 and TRBJ2-5; D gene ambiguous. Input material: blood. The TCR originated in a woman aged 55-70 years in good health. The CDR3 region is CASSDWAAQETQYF. The DNA for the CDR3 is TGTGCCAGCAGTGACTGGGCAGCACAAGAGACCCAGTACTTC.